These 29 T cell receptor beta chains were all obtained from the same sample, sequenced in a study of cytomegalovirus exposure and HLA in healthy donors. 13 Jbeta primers and 60 Vbeta primers were used for the PCR. Profiled with immunoSEQ multiplex PCR; TCRdb holds only in-frame clones, not every one. Among about 120,000 clones listed, approximately 74% were seen once. Sequencing used PBMCs. These receptors came from a man aged 35 to 55 in good health and CMV-seropositive.

In DNA form, the CDR3 reads TGCAGCGCACAGGGGGTTTATGGCTACACCTTC. It codes for CSAQGVYGYTF. V gene TRBV29-1 combines with J gene TRBJ1-2; 8 positions match TRBD1. The V gene end was trimmed by 7 bases and the J gene end by 5 bases; junction bases not matched to a gene: 3. Germline V gene data show CDR1 as SQVTM and CDR2 as ANQGSEA. The CDR3 consists of 11 residues. The variable domain in full, completed from reference TRBV29-1 and TRBJ1-2, reads SAVISQKPSRDICQRGTSLTIQCQVDSQVTMMFWYRQQPGQSLTLIATANQGSEATYESGFVIDKFPISRPNLTFSTLTVSNMSPEDSSIYLCSAQGVYGYTFGSGTRLTVV.

The genes are TRBV6-6 and TRBJ2-7; 8 bases fit TRBD1. This CDR3 contains 15 residues. Germline values: CDR1 MNHNY, CDR2 SVGAGI (reference sequence). The trim removed 0 bases at V and 3 bases at J, leaving 4 bases unmatched. The CDR3 here is CASSYSGQASYEQYF. In DNA form, the CDR3 reads TGTGCCAGCAGTTACTCGGGACAGGCTAGCTACGAGCAGTACTTC.

This chain connects TRBV7-2 to TRBJ2-1; 7 nucleotides agree with TRBD1. Germline V gene lookup returns CDR1 SGHTA and CDR2 FQGNSA. V shed 1 base, J shed 4 bases, and the junction held 1 base outside the gene matches. This CDR3 has 14 residues. This chain's CDR3 is CASSLEGAYNEQFF. CDR3 nucleotides: TGTGCCAGCAGCTTAGAGGGGGCGTACAATGAGCAGTTCTTC. The whole variable domain, remainder taken from reference TRBV7-2 and TRBJ2-1, is GAGVSQSPSNKVTEKGKDVELRCDPISGHTALYWYRQSLGQGLEFLIYFQGNSAPDKSGLPSDRFSAERTGGSVSTLTIQRTQQEDSAVYLCASSLEGAYNEQFFGPGTRLTVL.

Concerning this clone itself: Other DNA sequences in this sample translate to the same CDR3. J is TRBJ1-5 and V is TRBV30; maybe TRBD1 (5 bases). Germline V CDR1 and CDR2: GTSNPN, SVGIG (reference sequence). CDR3 length: 13 residues. V shed 2 bases and J shed 2 bases, with 7 bases lying between them. This CDR3 is CAWSKQGNQPQHF. In DNA form, the CDR3 reads TGTGCCTGGAGTAAACAGGGCAATCAGCCCCAGCATTTT.

This chain uses TRBV27 with TRBJ2-5; possibly TRBD1 for D (6 bases). Trimming cost V 0 bases and J 0 bases, with 11 bases left between them. The CDR3 is 16 amino acids. Germline lookup yields CDR1 MNHEY and CDR2 SMNVEV (reference sequence). CDR3 residues: CASSLSAGDNQETQYF. The CDR3 nucleotides are TGTGCCAGCAGTTTATCGGCAGGGGACAACCAAGAGACCCAGTACTTC.

A single count supports this clone. This chain joins TRBV5-4 and TRBJ1-1; TRBD1 matches at 7 bases. V lost 0 bases to trimming and J lost 7 bases; unmatched junction nucleotides: 12. The CDR3 sequence is 16 residues long. Germline V CDR1 and CDR2: SGHNT, YYREEE (reference sequence). The CDR3 DNA reads TGTGCCAGCAGCTTGGCCCCGACAGGGTTTGGGATTGAAGCTTTCTTT. It codes for CASSLAPTGFGIEAFF.

The chain is built from TRBV12-5 and TRBJ2-3; 12 bases agree with TRBD2. The V gene end was trimmed by 1 base and the J gene end by 2 bases; junction bases not matched to a gene: 4. The V gene's germline CDR1 is LGHNT and CDR2 FRNRAP. The CDR3 runs 17 residues. CDR3 region: CASGLGASGRATDTQYF. Here the CDR3 DNA reads TGTGCTAGTGGTTTGGGAGCTAGCGGGAGGGCCACAGATACGCAGTATTTT.

The rearrangement uses TRBV7-2 and TRBJ1-1; tentatively, D is TRBD1 (6 bases). V lost 3 bases to trimming and J lost 3 bases, with 11 bases between them. CDR1 is SGHTA and CDR2 is FQGNSA in the germline V gene. The CDR3 is 14 residues long. CDR3 nucleotide sequence: TGTGCCAGCAGCTTTTCCGGACAGCACACTGAAGCTTTCTTT. Translation: CASSFSGQHTEAFF.

The rearrangement uses TRBV5-1 and TRBJ2-7; 7 nucleotides line up with TRBD1. In germline, CDR1 is SGHRS, CDR2 YFSETQ. The CDR3 is 17 amino acids. V lost 0 bases, J lost 1 base, and 10 bases stayed unmatched. CDR3 residues: CASSLGAGQARSYEQYF. CDR3 DNA: TGCGCCAGCAGCTTGGGGGCCGGACAGGCCAGATCCTACGAGCAGTACTTC.

This clone showed up just a few times. This chain uses TRBV25-1 with TRBJ1-2; D remains ambiguous. Looked up from germline, CDR1 is MGHDK and CDR2 is SYGVNS. The CDR3 contains 14 residues. Trimming cost V 0 bases and J 1 base, with 6 bases left between them. Here the CDR3 reads CASSEYNSNYGYTF. The DNA for the CDR3 is TGTGCCAGCAGTGAATACAACAGTAACTATGGCTACACCTTC.

The gene calls are TRBV28 and TRBJ1-1; D is unclear. The germline V and J ends were trimmed by 3 bases and 7 bases, with 21 bases remaining between them. Germline assignment: CDR1 MDHEN and CDR2 SYDVKM. The CDR3 has 16 residues. Here the CDR3 DNA reads TGTGCCAGCAGTTTCCCCTCAGGCAGCCGAACAAGTGAAGCTTTCTTT. Encoded protein: CASSFPSGSRTSEAFF.

The chain uses TRBV6-5 and TRBJ1-1, with TRBD1 matching over 9 bases. CDR3 length: 13 residues. From germline, CDR1 is MNHEY and CDR2 SVGAGI. Trimming removed 6 bases from V and 7 bases from J; junction bases left unmatched: 6. CDR3 region: CASRGQGANEAFF. CDR3 coding DNA: TGTGCCAGCAGGGGACAGGGAGCAAATGAAGCTTTCTTT.

The chain is built from TRBV6-6 and TRBJ2-1; D not certain. With 0 bases removed from V and 7 bases from J, the gap between germline ends came to 10 bases. The CDR3 has 14 residues. Germline values: CDR1 MNHNY, CDR2 SVGAGI (reference sequence). CDR3 nucleotide sequence: TGTGCCAGCAGTTACTCGGTAGCTCCAAATGAGCAGTTCTTC. It encodes CASSYSVAPNEQFF.

The J gene is TRBJ1-5, the V gene TRBV19; 10 nucleotides agree with TRBD1. Germline V gene data show CDR1 as LNHDA and CDR2 as SQIVND (reference sequence). The CDR3 covers 15 residues. V dropped 3 bases and J dropped 2; count of bases not matched to a gene: 1. The CDR3 sequence is CASSIGQGGNQPQHF. CDR3 coding DNA: TGTGCCAGTAGTATCGGACAGGGGGGCAATCAGCCCCAGCATTTT. The whole variable domain, filled in from reference TRBV19 and TRBJ1-5, reads DGGITQSPKYLFRKEGQNVTLSCEQNLNHDAMYWYRQDPGQGLRLIYYSQIVNDFQKGDIAEGYSVSREKKESFPLTVTSAQKNPTAFYLCASSIGQGGNQPQHFGDGTRLSIL.

The chain combines TRBV18 with TRBJ2-2, with D possibly being TRBD2 (6 bases). Trimming removed 6 bases from V and 6 bases from J, with 20 bases in between. There are 16 residues in the CDR3. Germline V lookup: CDR1 KGHSH, CDR2 LQKENI. CDR3 sequence: CASSKRDFDNPGELFF. The CDR3 DNA follows: TGTGCCAGCTCGAAGAGGGACTTCGACAACCCCGGGGAGCTGTTTTTT.

This chain links TRBV7-2 with TRBJ2-7, with 10 bases matching TRBD2. The CDR3 runs to 15 residues. Germline V gives CDR1 SGHTA, CDR2 FQGNSA. The V gene end was trimmed by 5 bases and the J gene end by 0 bases; junction bases not matched to a gene: 4. CDR3 residues: CASSPSSGSSYEQYF. DNA of the CDR3: TGTGCCAGCAGCCCTTCTAGCGGGAGCTCCTACGAGCAGTACTTC. Complete variable domain (other parts from reference TRBV7-2 and TRBJ2-7): GAGVSQSPSNKVTEKGKDVELRCDPISGHTALYWYRQSLGQGLEFLIYFQGNSAPDKSGLPSDRFSAERTGGSVSTLTIQRTQQEDSAVYLCASSPSSGSSYEQYFGPGTRLTVT.

With respect to this clone: The junction does not match germline at one end; this may be a read error. The chain combines TRBV7-7 with TRBJ2-5; 10 nucleotides align to TRBD2. The CDR3 contains 15 residues. Per germline, CDR1 SSHAT and CDR2 FNYEAQ (reference sequence). CDR3 amino acids: CASSLGTSEGETQYF. The DNA of the CDR3 is TGTGCTAGCAGCCTCGGGACTAGCGAAGGGGAGACCCAGTACTTC.

The V and J genes are TRBV6-1 and TRBJ1-1, with D hard to call. CDR3 length: 14 amino acids. Deletions cut 1 base from V and 5 bases from J, with 11 bases between. In germline, CDR1 is MNHNS, CDR2 SASEGT. DNA of the CDR3: TGTGCCAGCAGTGAAGAATACTTCGGGACTGAAGCTTTCTTT. It is translated as CASSEEYFGTEAFF.

The rearrangement uses TRBV7-8 and TRBJ1-1, with D perhaps TRBD1 (5 bases). In germline, CDR1 is SGHVS, CDR2 FQNEAQ. The ends were cut back, 0 bases at V and 0 bases at J, with 20 bases in the middle. The CDR3 runs to 19 residues. The CDR3 region is CASSLAPGGLGEVNTEAFF. Here the CDR3 DNA reads TGTGCCAGCAGCTTAGCCCCGGGAGGTCTAGGGGAGGTGAACACTGAAGCTTTCTTT.

The genes are TRBV18 and TRBJ1-4; D is uncertain. Trimming cost V 3 bases and J 5 bases, with 10 bases left between them. CDR3 length: 14 residues. Germline V gene lookup returns CDR1 KGHSH and CDR2 LQKENI. The chain's CDR3 is CASSPRTENEKLFF. CDR3 DNA: TGTGCCAGCTCACCCCGAACAGAGAATGAAAAACTGTTTTTT.

The V gene is TRBV29-1, the J gene TRBJ2-7; the match to TRBD1 covers 8 bases. Germline assignment: CDR1 SQVTM and CDR2 ANQGSEA. The CDR3 is 12 residues long. After removal of 5 bases from V and 3 bases from J, the junction contained 3 bases not matched to a gene. CDR3 amino acids: CSVRTGNYEQYF. The CDR3 region has the DNA TGCAGCGTTCGGACAGGGAACTACGAGCAGTACTTC.

The chain joins TRBV1 to TRBJ1-1. TRBV1 is deemed a pseudogene. The CDR3 extends over 14 amino acids. Here the CDR3 reads CTSSQVRRNTEAFF. The CDR3 DNA reads TGCACCAGCAGCCAAGTGCGGAGGAACACTGAAGCTTTCTTT.

The rearrangement joins TRBV6-5 to TRBJ2-1; 10 positions agree with TRBD2. J was trimmed by 6 bases and V by 5 bases; bases with no gene match: 4. Germline values: CDR1 MNHEY, CDR2 SVGAGI. The CDR3 is made up of 14 amino acids. This CDR3 reads CASSVSGGTNEQFF. CDR3 nucleotides: TGTGCCAGCAGTGTTAGCGGGGGGACCAATGAGCAGTTCTTC.

The genes are TRBV2 and TRBJ2-3; 7 bases line up with TRBD2. Germline CDR1 is SNHLY and CDR2 is FYNNEI. CDR3 length equals 15 residues. With 6 bases clipped from V and 0 bases from J, the junction kept 6 bases outside the gene matches. The CDR3 region has the DNA TGTGCCAGCAGGCGGGGGAGCTCTAGCACAGATACGCAGTATTTT. Amino acid sequence: CASRRGSSSTDTQYF.

CDR3 nucleotides: TGTGCCAGCAGCTTAGTTCAGGGAGAAAAACTGTTTTTT. Translation: CASSLVQGEKLFF. The chain carries TRBV11-2 and TRBJ1-4; D is perhaps TRBD1 (5 bases). V was pared by 1 base and J by 8 bases, with 8 bases between. The CDR3 totals 13 residues. CDR1 is SGHAT and CDR2 is FQNNGV in the germline V gene. The whole variable domain, filled in from reference TRBV11-2 and TRBJ1-4, reads EAGVAQSPRYKIIEKRQSVAFWCNPISGHATLYWYQQILGQGPKLLIQFQNNGVVDDSQLPKDRFSAERLKGVDSTLKIQPAKLEDSAVYLCASSLVQGEKLFFGSGTQLSVL.

The J gene is TRBJ1-5, the V gene TRBV11-2; 9 bases agree with TRBD1. V lost 4 bases and J lost 1; bases outside the gene matches: 17. This CDR3 region has 20 residues. Per the germline V gene, CDR1 is SGHAT and CDR2 is FQNNGV. The CDR3 loop reads CASSSDPGQGKVQSNQPQHF. CDR3 nucleotides: TGTGCCAGCAGCTCAGATCCGGGACAGGGAAAGGTGCAGAGCAATCAGCCCCAGCATTTT.

CDR3 DNA: TGTGCCAGCAGCTTAATTAAAATACGTAACGCCGGACAGCCAACAAGGTATGGCTACACCTTC. It yields the protein CASSLIKIRNAGQPTRYGYTF. The V gene is TRBV13, the J gene TRBJ1-2; tentatively, D is TRBD1 (6 bases). Germline lookup yields CDR1 PRHDT and CDR2 FYEKMQ (reference sequence). V was trimmed by 2 bases and J by 5 bases, leaving 33 bases between them. The CDR3 totals 21 residues.

The chain employs TRBV30 and TRBJ2-1, with 7 bases matching TRBD2. Germline V gene data show CDR1 as GTSNPN and CDR2 as SVGIG (reference sequence). V shed 1 base and J 7 bases; nucleotides not matched to a gene: 13. The CDR3 has 16 residues. Written as DNA, the CDR3 is TGTGCCTGGAGTGAGTTCGAGCGGGGTTACGGGAATGAGCAGTTCTTC. Its translation is CAWSEFERGYGNEQFF.

The J gene is TRBJ1-3, the V gene TRBV4-1, with a weak D call TRBD1 (6 bases). Germline loops: CDR1 MGHRA, CDR2 YSYEKL. The V gene lost 3 bases and the J gene lost 3 bases, with 18 bases spanning the gap. The CDR3 has 17 amino acids. CDR3 residues: CASSHGTGYRGGNTIYF. As DNA, the CDR3 is TGCGCCAGCAGCCACGGCACAGGGTACCGAGGTGGAAACACCATATATTTT.